This T cell receptor beta chain was sequenced in a study of cytomegalovirus exposure and HLA in healthy donors. Study observations and caveats: It was reported that TCR beta sequences correctly inferred the HLA-A and HLA-B alleles for most subjects. Later, an analysis showed that TCR beta chains associated with HLA were more clonally expanded than others that were equally common.

Those who donated were healthy bone marrow donors. A multiplex PCR was run with 60 Vbeta primers and 13 Jbeta primers. The protocol was immunoSEQ multiplex PCR, while the TCRdb copy is restricted to in-frame clones and leaves out a portion. The sample has 150,000 to 200,000 clones; around 73% are singletons. With respect to this clone: Its antigen is undetermined.

This receptor was identified in a male donor in good health and CMV-seronegative. Sequenced material: PBMCs.

This CDR3 is CASCSSLLAGGPYNEQFF. CDR3 bases: TGTGCCAGCTGTTCTAGTTTATTAGCGGGGGGACCATACAATGAGCAGTTCTTC. The J gene is TRBJ2-1, the V gene TRBV5-6, with 10 bases fitting TRBD2. The J segment lost 4 bases and the V segment lost 7 bases, leaving 17 bases of the junction unmatched. The germline V gene encodes CDR1 SGHDT and CDR2 YYEEEE. The CDR3 is 18 amino acids.